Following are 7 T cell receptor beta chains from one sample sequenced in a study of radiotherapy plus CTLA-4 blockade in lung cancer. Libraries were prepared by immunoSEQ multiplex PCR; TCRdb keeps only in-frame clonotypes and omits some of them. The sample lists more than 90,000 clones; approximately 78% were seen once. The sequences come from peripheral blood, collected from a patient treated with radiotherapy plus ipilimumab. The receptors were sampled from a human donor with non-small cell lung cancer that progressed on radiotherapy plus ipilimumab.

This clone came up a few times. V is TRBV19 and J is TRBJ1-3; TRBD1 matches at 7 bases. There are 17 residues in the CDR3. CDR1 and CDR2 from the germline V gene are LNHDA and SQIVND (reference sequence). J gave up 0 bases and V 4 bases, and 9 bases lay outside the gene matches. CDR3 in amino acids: CASSRSTGDSSGNTIYF. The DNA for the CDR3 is TGTGCCAGTAGTAGGAGCACAGGGGACAGCTCTGGAAACACCATATATTTT.

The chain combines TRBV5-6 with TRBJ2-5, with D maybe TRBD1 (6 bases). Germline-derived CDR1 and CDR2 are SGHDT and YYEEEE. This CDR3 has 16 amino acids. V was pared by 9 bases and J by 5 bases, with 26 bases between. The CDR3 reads CATSAWLSQGSETQYF. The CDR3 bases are TGTGCCACCTCAGCTTGGTTGTCACAGGGTAGCGAGACCCAGTACTTC.

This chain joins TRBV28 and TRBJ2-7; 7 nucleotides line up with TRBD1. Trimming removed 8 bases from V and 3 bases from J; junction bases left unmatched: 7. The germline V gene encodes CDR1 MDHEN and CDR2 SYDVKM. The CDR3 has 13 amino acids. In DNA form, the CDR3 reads TGTGCCAGCCGGGAACAGGGGAACTACGAGCAGTACTTC. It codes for CASREQGNYEQYF.

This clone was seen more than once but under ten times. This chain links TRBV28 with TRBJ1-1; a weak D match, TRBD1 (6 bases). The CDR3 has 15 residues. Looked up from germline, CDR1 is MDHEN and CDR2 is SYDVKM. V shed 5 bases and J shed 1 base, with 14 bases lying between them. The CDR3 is CASSETTGRNTEAFF. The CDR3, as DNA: TGTGCCAGCAGTGAAACGACAGGACGGAACACTGAAGCTTTCTTT. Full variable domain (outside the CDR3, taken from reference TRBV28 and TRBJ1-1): DVKVTQSSRYLVKRTGEKVFLECVQDMDHENMFWYRQDPGLGLRLIYFSYDVKMKEKGDIPEGYSVSREKKERFSLILESASTNQTSMYLCASSETTGRNTEAFFGQGTRLTVV.

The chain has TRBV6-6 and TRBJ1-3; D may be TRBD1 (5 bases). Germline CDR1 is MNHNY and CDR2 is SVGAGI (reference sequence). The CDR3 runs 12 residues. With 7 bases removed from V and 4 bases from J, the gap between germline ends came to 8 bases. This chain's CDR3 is CASTRGGNTIYF. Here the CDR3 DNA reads TGTGCCAGCACACGGGGGGGAAACACCATATATTTT.

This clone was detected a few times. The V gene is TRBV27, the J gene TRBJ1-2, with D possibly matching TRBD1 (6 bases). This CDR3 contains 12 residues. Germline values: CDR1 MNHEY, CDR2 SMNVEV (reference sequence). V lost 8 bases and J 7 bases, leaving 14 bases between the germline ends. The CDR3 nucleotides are TGTGCCAGCGGAACAGGGTTACGTGGCTACACCTTC. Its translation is CASGTGLRGYTF.

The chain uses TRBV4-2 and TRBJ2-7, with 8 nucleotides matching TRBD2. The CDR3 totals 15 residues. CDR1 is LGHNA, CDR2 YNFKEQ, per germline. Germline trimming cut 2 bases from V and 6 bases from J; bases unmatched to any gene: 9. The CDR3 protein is CASSQPSGSKGEQYF. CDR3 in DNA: TGTGCCAGCAGCCAACCGAGCGGGAGTAAGGGCGAGCAGTACTTC.